The clone carrying this TCR beta chain was seen only a few times. The antigen is undetermined. The data are from a study of T cell repertoires in cytomegalovirus infection. Study information: Carrying CMV and the relevant HLA type showed in public TCR beta signatures.

Using its own MiXCR run on the reads, TCRdb lists one record per CDR3 protein. The top ten clones hold about 3% of a sample with approximately 180,000 distinct CDR3 sequences, roughly 19% of them seen once. Study-wide findings and caveats: CMV carriers having the relevant HLA were flagged by cumulative public TCR beta family frequency.

Sequencing input: PBMCs. This clonotype was sampled from a human donor in good health (CMV status not recorded). Some clones in this sample may be carry-over from other donors' samples.

This CDR3 is CASSFGDRARETQYF. The CDR3 coding sequence is TGCGCCAGCAGCTTCGGAGACAGGGCGAGAGAGACCCAGTACTTC. The chain has TRBV5-1 and TRBJ2-5, with 7 bases aligning to TRBD1. The CDR3 length is 15 residues. The germline V gene encodes CDR1 SGHRS and CDR2 YFSETQ. Unmatched junction bases numbered 8, after V lost 2 bases and J lost 4 bases. The full variable domain, completed using reference TRBV5-1 and TRBJ2-5, is KAGVTQTPRYLIKTRGQQVTLSCSPISGHRSVSWYQQTPGQGLQFLFEYFSETQRNKGNFPGRFSGRQFSNSRSEMNVSTLELGDSALYLCASSFGDRARETQYFGPGTRLLVL.